The clone carrying this TCR beta chain has only a few counts. The antigen remains unidentified. The CDR3 covers 17 residues. Germline values: CDR1 DFQATT, CDR2 SNEGSKA (reference sequence). The entry originates in a study of blood T cells in healthy people across ages. Study details: About one barcoded TCR beta cDNA was captured per two T cells. Study results and limitations: Diversity of TCR beta correlated strongly with naive T cell percentage. With unsorted PBMCs, a conclusive comparison of naive versus antigen-experienced cells was not possible.

A second PCR of 7 to 11 cycles used a sample-barcoded 5' primer and a J-beta primer mix. Each cDNA molecule was tagged by a template-switch adaptor with 12 random nucleotides. TCRdb reprocessed the 5' RACE reads with MiXCR, giving one entry per CDR3 protein. The sample consists of hundreds of thousands of distinct CDR3 sequences, approximately 50% of them appearing once. The TCR was taken from a man in his 60s in good health. The chain links TRBV20-1 to TRBJ2-7; D gene uncertain. The end of the DNA fits TRBJ2-5 better, so the J call may be wrong. The specimen was blood. CDR3 in DNA: TGCAGTGCTAGAGAGTTGTCTGTAGCTGGGTCGCAAGAGACCCAGTACTTC. Translation gives CSARELSVAGSQETQYF.